The 22 T cell receptor beta chains below all came from one sample that was sequenced in a study of cytomegalovirus exposure and HLA in healthy donors. Primers for the PCR totalled 60 Vbeta and 13 Jbeta. The repertoire was sequenced with immunoSEQ multiplex PCR; TCRdb's copy has only in-frame clones and lacks some. The sample lists around 130,000 clones; 70% to 75% were seen once. Sequenced sample: PBMCs. Receptors were obtained from a woman aged 40 to 50 in good health and CMV-seropositive.

This sequence joins TRBV5-1 and TRBJ2-3; TRBD1 agrees at 7 bases. Looked up from germline, CDR1 is SGHRS and CDR2 is YFSETQ. This CDR3 spans 15 amino acids. The V and J ends lost 2 bases and 2 bases, in that order; junction bases with no gene match: 5. The CDR3 here is CASSFTGDTTDTQYF. As DNA, the CDR3 is TGCGCCAGCAGCTTCACAGGGGATACCACAGATACGCAGTATTTT.

The rearrangement uses TRBV4-1 and TRBJ2-7; maybe TRBD2 (7 bases). Germline-derived CDR1 and CDR2 are MGHRA and YSYEKL. This CDR3 comprises 15 residues. V lost 0 bases, J lost 4 bases, and 13 bases lay in between. As DNA, the CDR3 is TGCGCCAGCAGCCAAGATGCGGGAGACAGGTACGAGCAGTACTTC. Translated: CASSQDAGDRYEQYF.

This rearrangement joins TRBV5-6 to TRBJ1-4, with TRBD1 as a possible D gene (5 bases). V lost 3 bases to trimming and J lost 8 bases, with 17 bases between them. Per the germline V gene, CDR1 is SGHDT and CDR2 is YYEEEE. CDR3 length: 15 amino acids. The CDR3 reads CASSSPGRGGEKLFF. CDR3 nucleotides: TGTGCCAGCAGCTCCCCGGGACGGGGGGGAGAAAAACTGTTTTTT.

The chain joins TRBV7-2 to TRBJ1-4; 9 bases are shared with TRBD1. Per the germline V gene, CDR1 is SGHTA and CDR2 is FQGNSA. The CDR3 length is 15 residues. V lost 4 bases, J lost 8 bases, and 8 bases stayed unmatched. The CDR3 DNA sequence: TGTGCCAGCAGCTCGACCGGGACAGGGCGCGAAAAACTGTTTTTT. Translating gives CASSSTGTGREKLFF.

This clone was seen a handful of times. This sequence joins TRBV7-3 and TRBJ2-2; 9 nucleotides align to TRBD1. The CDR3 totals 15 residues. The germline V gene has CDR1 SGHTA and CDR2 FQGTGA. The junction had 4 bases not matched to a gene; V was cut back by 5 bases and J by 3 bases. The CDR3 sequence is CASSAGTGHTGELFF. CDR3 bases: TGTGCCAGCAGCGCGGGGACAGGGCACACCGGGGAGCTGTTTTTT.

The CDR3 DNA sequence: TGTGCCAGCAGCCGAACGCGGTTGGGTAATGAAAAACTGTTTTTT. Amino acids: CASSRTRLGNEKLFF. The genes are TRBV7-2 and TRBJ1-4; D not resolved. Germline assignment: CDR1 SGHTA and CDR2 FQGNSA. V gave up 5 bases and J gave up 4 bases, with 14 bases separating them. CDR3 size: 15 residues. The full variable domain, completed using reference TRBV7-2 and TRBJ1-4, is GAGVSQSPSNKVTEKGKDVELRCDPISGHTALYWYRQSLGQGLEFLIYFQGNSAPDKSGLPSDRFSAERTGGSVSTLTIQRTQQEDSAVYLCASSRTRLGNEKLFFGSGTQLSVL.

This chain uses TRBV7-8 with TRBJ2-2; possible D gene TRBD2, 6 bases. Germline CDR1 is SGHVS and CDR2 is FQNEAQ. CDR3 length equals 14 residues. With 5 bases removed from V and 6 bases from J, the gap between germline ends came to 13 bases. In nucleotides, the CDR3 is TGTGCCAGCAGCGGTTGGGAGGTGTCCGGGGAGCTGTTTTTT. Protein sequence: CASSGWEVSGELFF.

The genes are TRBV5-1 and TRBJ2-1; 8 bases line up with TRBD2. The germline CDR1 and CDR2 sequences are SGHRS and YFSETQ. The CDR3 contains 16 residues. V shed 1 base and J 3 bases; nucleotides not matched to a gene: 6. The CDR3 loop is CASSLQGGGIYNEQFF. The CDR3 DNA reads TGCGCCAGCAGCTTGCAAGGCGGGGGGATCTACAATGAGCAGTTCTTC.

In this sample, this clone turned up once. The chain is built from TRBV6-6 and TRBJ2-1, with D perhaps TRBD2 (5 bases). Germline CDR1 MNHNY, CDR2 SVGAGI (reference sequence). The CDR3 loop spans 11 amino acids. Trimming cost V 5 bases and J 13 bases, with 12 bases left between them. The CDR3 loop is CASSTSIFQFF. CDR3 sequence (DNA): TGTGCCAGCAGTACTAGTATCTTCCAGTTCTTC.

The chain carries TRBV7-8 and TRBJ2-7; TRBD2 matches 9 bases. The CDR3 spans 12 residues. Germline CDR1 reads SGHVS; CDR2 reads FQNEAQ. J gave up 5 bases and V 5 bases, and 1 base lay outside the gene matches. The CDR3 loop is CASSPSGNEQYF. As DNA, the CDR3 is TGTGCCAGCAGCCCTAGCGGGAACGAGCAGTACTTC.

This clone came up once. V gene TRBV28 combines with J gene TRBJ1-1, with a weak D call TRBD1 (5 bases). The CDR3 runs 12 residues. Trimming left V 5 bases short and J 7 bases short, with 11 bases between. Germline V lookup: CDR1 MDHEN, CDR2 SYDVKM. The chain's CDR3 is CASSLGGLEAFF. Here the CDR3 DNA reads TGTGCCAGCAGTCTGGGGGGACTTGAAGCTTTCTTT.

V and J are TRBV7-2 and TRBJ1-2; TRBD1 aligns across 8 bases. The trim removed 3 bases at V and 3 bases at J, leaving 3 bases unmatched. This CDR3 comprises 14 residues. CDR1 SGHTA and CDR2 FQGNSA come from the germline V gene. The DNA of the CDR3 is TGTGCCAGCAGCTTTAACAGGGGGGACTATGGCTACACCTTC. Translation gives CASSFNRGDYGYTF.

The chain has TRBV28 and TRBJ2-2; D not resolved. CDR3 length: 13 amino acids. Trimming took 3 bases from V and 4 from J, leaving 6 bases between them. The germline V gene has CDR1 MDHEN and CDR2 SYDVKM. CDR3: CASSFIGTGELFF. The CDR3 DNA sequence: TGTGCCAGCAGTTTTATCGGCACCGGGGAGCTGTTTTTT.

This clone has just a few counts. J is TRBJ2-7 and V is TRBV9; D not resolved. This CDR3 is built from 16 residues. Germline V gene sequence: CDR1 SGDLS, CDR2 YYNGEE. V was shortened by 4 bases and J by 4 bases, with 21 bases between the two germline ends. The CDR3 protein is CASSPHTEKQAYEQYF. DNA for the CDR3: TGTGCCAGCAGCCCCCACACAGAGAAGCAGGCATACGAGCAGTACTTC.

This clone has a handful of counts. The gene calls are TRBV4-3 and TRBJ1-4; the D gene is possibly TRBD1 (6 bases). Germline assignment: CDR1 LGHNA and CDR2 YSLEER. The V end was cut by 3 bases, the J end by 3 bases, with 8 bases between. CDR3 length: 14 residues. CDR3 residues: CASSQDRPNEKLFF. CDR3 coding DNA: TGCGCCAGCAGCCAGGACAGACCTAATGAAAAACTGTTTTTT.

A few counts support this clone. This may be a read error, as it is one base from a much larger clone. The chain recombines TRBV7-8 with TRBJ1-5; D is unresolved. V was trimmed by 3 bases and J by 7 bases, leaving 10 bases between them. The CDR3 consists of 13 residues. Looked up from germline, CDR1 is SGHVS and CDR2 is FQNEAQ. CDR3 DNA sequence: TGTGCCAGCAGCTTCGATGTTGGCCAGCCCCAGCATTTT. This encodes CASSFDVGQPQHF.

This clone has a handful of counts. J is TRBJ1-1 and V is TRBV19; 8 nucleotides match TRBD1. V gave up 3 bases and J gave up 5 bases; unmatched junction bases: 5. The CDR3 has 14 amino acids. Germline V CDR1 and CDR2: LNHDA, SQIVND (reference sequence). The CDR3 is CASSMQGARTEAFF. The CDR3 DNA reads TGTGCCAGTAGTATGCAGGGGGCAAGGACTGAAGCTTTCTTT.

This clone showed up just a few times. The CDR3 sequence: CASSGTAQYF. CDR3 nucleotide sequence: TGTGCCAGCAGTGGGACAGCGCAGTACTTC. The chain joins TRBV28 to TRBJ2-7; TRBD1 aligns across 7 bases. This CDR3 has 10 amino acids. The germline V gene has CDR1 MDHEN and CDR2 SYDVKM. Trimming cost V 5 bases and J 9 bases; bases outside gene matches: 1.

As regards this clone: At one boundary the junction diverges from the germline segment, which might be a read error. The chain links TRBV7-7 to TRBJ2-3, with TRBD2 matching over 9 bases. CDR3 length equals 14 residues. Germline CDR1 and CDR2: SSHAT and FNYEAQ (reference sequence). In nucleotides, the CDR3 is TGTGCTAGCAGCCAGGGACTAGCAACAGATACGCAGTATTTT. Its protein is CASSQGLATDTQYF.

In its sample, this clone was seen once. The chain recombines TRBV5-4 with TRBJ1-2; 8 bases line up with TRBD1. The CDR3 covers 15 residues. Germline lookup yields CDR1 SGHNT and CDR2 YYREEE (reference sequence). Unmatched junction bases numbered 10, after V lost 1 base and J lost 8 bases. CDR3 sequence reads: CASSLRGQGHGGYTF. For the CDR3, the DNA is TGTGCCAGCAGCTTGAGAGGACAGGGTCATGGCGGCTACACCTTC.

The chain has TRBV19 and TRBJ1-2; TRBD1 matches at 7 bases. Trimming at V came to 6 bases and at J to 5 bases, leaving 6 bases not matched to a gene. The germline CDR1 and CDR2 sequences are LNHDA and SQIVND (reference sequence). The CDR3 length is 13 residues. The CDR3 nucleotides read TGTGCCAGTAGCCTCCGGGACAGATATGGCTACACCTTC. This gives the protein CASSLRDRYGYTF. Full variable domain (remainder filled in from reference TRBV19 and TRBJ1-2): DGGITQSPKYLFRKEGQNVTLSCEQNLNHDAMYWYRQDPGQGLRLIYYSQIVNDFQKGDIAEGYSVSREKKESFPLTVTSAQKNPTAFYLCASSLRDRYGYTFGSGTRLTVV.

The rearrangement links TRBV7-9 to TRBJ2-5, with TRBD2 matching over 8 bases. The V and J ends lost 4 bases and 1 base, in that order; junction bases with no gene match: 8. The CDR3 spans 16 residues. Germline V lookup: CDR1 SEHNR, CDR2 FQNEAQ (reference sequence). The CDR3 loop is CASSSNGGLVQETQYF. The CDR3, as DNA: TGTGCCAGCAGCTCCAATGGGGGACTAGTCCAAGAGACCCAGTACTTC.